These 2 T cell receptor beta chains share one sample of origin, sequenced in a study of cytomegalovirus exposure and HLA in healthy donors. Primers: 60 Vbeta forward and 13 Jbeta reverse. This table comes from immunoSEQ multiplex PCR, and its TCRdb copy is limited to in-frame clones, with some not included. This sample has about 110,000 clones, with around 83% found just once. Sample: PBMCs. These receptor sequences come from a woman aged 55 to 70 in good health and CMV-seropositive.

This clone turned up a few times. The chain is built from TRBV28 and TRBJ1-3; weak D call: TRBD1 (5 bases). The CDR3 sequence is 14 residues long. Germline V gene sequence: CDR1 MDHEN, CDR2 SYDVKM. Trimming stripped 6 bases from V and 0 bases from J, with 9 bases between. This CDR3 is CASRTDRSGNTIYF. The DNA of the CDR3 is TGTGCCAGCAGGACAGATCGCTCTGGAAACACCATATATTTT.

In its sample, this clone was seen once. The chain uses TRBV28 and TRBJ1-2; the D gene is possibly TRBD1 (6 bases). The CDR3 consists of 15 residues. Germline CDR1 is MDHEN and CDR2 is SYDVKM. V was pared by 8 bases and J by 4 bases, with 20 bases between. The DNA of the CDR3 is TGTGCCAGCTCCTCCGGGACACCGTCGGGCTATGGCTACACCTTC. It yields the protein CASSSGTPSGYGYTF.